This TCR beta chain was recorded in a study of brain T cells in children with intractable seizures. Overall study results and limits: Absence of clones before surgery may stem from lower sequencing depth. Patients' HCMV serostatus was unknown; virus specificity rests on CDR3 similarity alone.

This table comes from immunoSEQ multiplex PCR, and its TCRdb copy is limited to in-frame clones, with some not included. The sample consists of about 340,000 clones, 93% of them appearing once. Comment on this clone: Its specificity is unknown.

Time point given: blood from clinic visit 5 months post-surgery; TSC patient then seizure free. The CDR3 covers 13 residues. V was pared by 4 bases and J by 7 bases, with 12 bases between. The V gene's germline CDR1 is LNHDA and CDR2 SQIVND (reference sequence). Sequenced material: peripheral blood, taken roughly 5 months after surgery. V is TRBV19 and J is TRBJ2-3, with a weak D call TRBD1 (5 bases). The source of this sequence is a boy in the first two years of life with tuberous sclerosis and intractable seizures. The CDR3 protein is CASSTGQSNTQYF. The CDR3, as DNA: TGTGCCAGTAGTACCGGACAATCCAATACGCAGTATTTT.